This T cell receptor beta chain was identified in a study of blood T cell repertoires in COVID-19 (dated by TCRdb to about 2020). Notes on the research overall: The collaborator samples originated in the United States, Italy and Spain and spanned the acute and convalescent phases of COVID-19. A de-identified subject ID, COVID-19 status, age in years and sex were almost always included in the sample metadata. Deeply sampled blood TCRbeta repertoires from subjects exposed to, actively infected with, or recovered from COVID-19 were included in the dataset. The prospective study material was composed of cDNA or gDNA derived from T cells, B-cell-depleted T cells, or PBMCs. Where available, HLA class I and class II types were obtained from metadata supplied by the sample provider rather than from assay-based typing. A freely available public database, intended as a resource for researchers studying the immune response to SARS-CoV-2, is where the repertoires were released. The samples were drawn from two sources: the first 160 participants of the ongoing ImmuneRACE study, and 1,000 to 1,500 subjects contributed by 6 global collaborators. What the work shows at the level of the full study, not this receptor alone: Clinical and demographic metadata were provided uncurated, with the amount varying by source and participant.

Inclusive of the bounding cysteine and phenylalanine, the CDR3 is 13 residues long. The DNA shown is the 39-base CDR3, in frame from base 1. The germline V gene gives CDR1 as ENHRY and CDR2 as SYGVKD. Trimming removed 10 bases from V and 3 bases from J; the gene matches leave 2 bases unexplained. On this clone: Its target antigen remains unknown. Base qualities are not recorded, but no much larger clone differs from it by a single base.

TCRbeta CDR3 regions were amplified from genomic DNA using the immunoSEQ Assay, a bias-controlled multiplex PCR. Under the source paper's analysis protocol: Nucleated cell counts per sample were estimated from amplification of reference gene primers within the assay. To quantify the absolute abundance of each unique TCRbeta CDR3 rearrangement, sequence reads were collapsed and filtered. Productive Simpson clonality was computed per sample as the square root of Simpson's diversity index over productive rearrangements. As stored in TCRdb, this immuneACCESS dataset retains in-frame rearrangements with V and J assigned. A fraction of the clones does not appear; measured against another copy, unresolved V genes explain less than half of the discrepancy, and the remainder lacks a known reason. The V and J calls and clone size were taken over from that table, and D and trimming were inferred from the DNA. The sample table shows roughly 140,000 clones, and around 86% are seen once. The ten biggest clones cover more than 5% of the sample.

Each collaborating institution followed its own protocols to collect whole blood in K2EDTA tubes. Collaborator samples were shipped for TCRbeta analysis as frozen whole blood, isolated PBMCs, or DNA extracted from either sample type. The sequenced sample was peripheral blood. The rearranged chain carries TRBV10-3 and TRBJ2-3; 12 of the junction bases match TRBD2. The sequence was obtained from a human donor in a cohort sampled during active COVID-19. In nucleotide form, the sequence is TGTGCCACCGGGACTAGCGGGACAGATACGCAGTATTTT. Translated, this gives CATGTSGTDTQYF.